The entry that follows covers one TCR beta chain sequence. Its target is not known. The data were obtained in a study of monozygotic twins with inflammatory bowel disease. Study-wide points: TCRbeta diversity (inverse Simpson) was lower in IBD patients than in healthy co-twins.

The CDR3 has 15 amino acids. Germline V gives CDR1 SQVTM, CDR2 ANQGSEA. Donors gave 2.5 ml of blood apiece. TCRdb derives one entry per CDR3 protein from the 5' RACE reads, leaving out DNA. The specimen's table records over 120,000 distinct CDR3 sequences. This sequence was found in a human donor with ulcerative colitis or Crohn's disease, or a healthy co-twin of an affected twin (not recorded which). The sequenced material came from blood. The chain uses TRBV29-1 and TRBJ2-1; TCRdb gives TRBD2 as the D gene, but with no DNA this cannot be confirmed. The CDR3 protein is CSVGASGRDYNEQFF.